This TCR beta chain derives from a study of T cell changes during pregnancy in multiple sclerosis. The CDR3 consists of 15 residues. CDR1 MNHEY and CDR2 SVGAGI come from the germline V gene. V was trimmed by 10 bases and J by 2 bases, leaving 20 bases between them. Clones were sequenced by immunoSEQ multiplex PCR, and TCRdb holds only the in-frame ones, with some missing. The sample carries more than 40,000 clones, about nine tenths recorded once. The V and J genes are TRBV6-5 and TRBJ1-2; possibly TRBD1 for D (6 bases). This clonotype was obtained from a female donor in good health, enrolled as a control in a pregnancy study. The sample here was peripheral blood, taken in the first trimester of pregnancy. In nucleotides, the CDR3 is TGTGCCACCAACCTCCTACAGGGCGCGAACTATGGCTACACCTTC. The encoded protein is CATNLLQGANYGYTF.